Detailed here is one T cell receptor (beta chain). Its antigen is not known. T cells were sequenced at a targeted depth of 1 in 200,000 to 1 in 1 million. The protocol was immunoSEQ multiplex PCR, while the TCRdb copy is restricted to in-frame clones and leaves out a portion. The sample records about 300,000 clones, 76% being singletons. These data come from a study of cytotoxic CD8 clonotypes in ibrutinib-treated CLL. Study details: Enrolment comprised 11 relapsed/refractory and some 15 treatment-naive patients; 17 to 18 were IGHV unmutated.

Points from the study as a whole: Elevated clonality accompanied ibrutinib response, with a return toward baseline values at progression. Sustained-remission patients were sampled at one set of times and progressing patients at different ones.

The germline gives CDR1 KGHSH, CDR2 LQKENI. This CDR3 region has 15 residues. V lost 5 bases to trimming and J lost 2 bases, with 15 bases between them. The TCR comes from a human donor with chronic lymphocytic leukemia. The chain couples TRBV18 to TRBJ2-5, with a tentative D call TRBD1 (5 bases). Material: PBMCs, obtained at disease progression, from a patient treated with ibrutinib. CDR3 bases: TGTGCCAGCTCAACCGAGGCAGGGCGGCAAGAGACCCAGTACTTC. Translating it yields CASSTEAGRQETQYF.